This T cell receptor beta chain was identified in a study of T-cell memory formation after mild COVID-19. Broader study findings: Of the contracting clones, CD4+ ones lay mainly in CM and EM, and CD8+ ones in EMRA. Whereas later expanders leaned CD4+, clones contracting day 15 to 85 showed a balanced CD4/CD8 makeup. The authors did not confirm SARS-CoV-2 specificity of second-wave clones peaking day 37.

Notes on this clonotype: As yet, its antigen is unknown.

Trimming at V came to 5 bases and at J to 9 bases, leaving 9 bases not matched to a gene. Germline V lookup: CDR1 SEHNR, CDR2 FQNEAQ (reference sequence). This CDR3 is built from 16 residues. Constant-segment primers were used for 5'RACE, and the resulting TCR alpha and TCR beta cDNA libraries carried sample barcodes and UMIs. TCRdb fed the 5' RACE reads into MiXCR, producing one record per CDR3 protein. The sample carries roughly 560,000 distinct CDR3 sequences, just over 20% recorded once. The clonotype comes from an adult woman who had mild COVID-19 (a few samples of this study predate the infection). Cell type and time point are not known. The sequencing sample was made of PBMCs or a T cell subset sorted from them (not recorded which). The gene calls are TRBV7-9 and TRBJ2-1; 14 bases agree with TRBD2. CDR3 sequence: CASSPTSGRALGEQFF. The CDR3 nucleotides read TGTGCCAGCAGCCCGACTAGCGGGAGGGCCTTGGGTGAGCAGTTCTTC.